This T cell receptor (beta chain) was recovered during a study of response to subunit inactivated influenza vaccine. Study-wide points: Authors suggested each seasonal influenza vaccination recruits few new T cells.

For this clonotype: Its antigen is not identified.

The trim removed 0 bases at V and 2 bases at J, leaving 6 bases unmatched. The CDR3 extends over 15 amino acids. CDR1 and CDR2 from the germline V gene are DFQATT and SNEGSKA (reference sequence). TCRdb independently ran MiXCR on the RT-PCR reads; one entry per CDR3 protein. Of over 800,000 distinct CDR3 sequences listed, 21% are singletons. The chain recombines TRBV20-1 with TRBJ2-7, with 8 bases that match TRBD2. The input for sequencing was PBMCs from blood, taken 4 to 6 days after vaccination. The receptor comes from a man over 45 who received an inactivated influenza vaccine. CDR3 sequence reads: CSARDVSAGAYEQYF. The CDR3 nucleotides read TGCAGTGCTAGAGATGTTTCAGCGGGGGCCTACGAGCAGTACTTC.